This TCR beta chain is drawn from a study of T cells in Graves' hyperthyroidism and ophthalmopathy. General observations from the study: The model foresaw ophthalmopathy a median around 6 months prior to onset. The blood repertoire included most of the expanded thyroid clonotypes above 0.001.

In this sample, this clonotype turned up a few times. What it binds is unknown. Reasons for excluding patients were uncontrolled infection, other autoimmune disease, pregnancy or lactation. What was amplified from RNA transcripts were TCR beta CDR3 regions. In the first-round RT-PCR of the TCR CDR3, the HTBI primer set was used. TCRdb redid the calling of the multiplex PCR reads with MiXCR, one entry per CDR3 protein. The sample has approximately 590,000 distinct CDR3 sequences, roughly 14% seen once. The CDR3 extends over 13 amino acids. The germline V and J ends were trimmed by 5 bases and 8 bases, with 10 bases remaining between them. Germline lookup yields CDR1 MDHEN and CDR2 SYDVKM.

The material sequenced was blood. The J gene is TRBJ1-6, the V gene TRBV28; D gene ambiguous. This TCR came from a woman aged 25-40 years with Graves' hyperthyroidism. CDR3 in amino acids: CASSQIGDSPLHF. CDR3 in DNA: TGTGCCAGCAGTCAGATCGGGGATTCACCCCTCCACTTT. Together with reference TRBV28 and TRBJ1-6, the CDR3 gives the full variable domain: DVKVTQSSRYLVKRTGEKVFLECVQDMDHENMFWYRQDPGLGLRLIYFSYDVKMKEKGDIPEGYSVSREKKERFSLILESASTNQTSMYLCASSQIGDSPLHFGNGTRLTVT.